This T cell receptor beta chain comes out of a study of T cell responses to AZD1222 COVID-19 vaccine. V shed 8 bases and J 5 bases; nucleotides not matched to a gene: 3. The CDR3 contains 13 residues. The germline V gene encodes CDR1 KGHSH and CDR2 LQKENI. Some clones are missing from TCRdb's copy, which holds only in-frame ones; the method was immunoSEQ multiplex PCR. Counted here are around 210,000 clones, around 94% occurring once; the ten biggest clones make up over 1.5%. Overall study results and limits: Repertoires were obtained solely post-peak T cell response.

As concerns this clone: Its target is not known.

The clonotype originates from an adult who received the MenACWY meningococcal vaccine as a control. The chain uses TRBV18 and TRBJ1-4; 9 positions agree with TRBD1. The sequencing used peripheral blood, collected 28 days after the second dose of the MenACWY control vaccine. CDR3: CASIGQGNEKLFF. DNA of the CDR3: TGTGCCAGCATAGGACAGGGGAATGAAAAACTGTTTTTT.